A single sample gave rise to the 5 T cell receptor beta chains below, sequenced in a study of lymphopenia after photon versus proton radiotherapy. Clones were read by immunoSEQ multiplex PCR, and TCRdb kept only the in-frame ones, dropping some. The sample has about 160,000 clones; about nine tenths are singletons. Sequencing was performed on peripheral blood, taken from a patient treated with photon-based radiotherapy. All receptors come from a man aged 45-60 years with gastric cancer.

V and J are TRBV7-6 and TRBJ2-5; D gene unclear. Germline values: CDR1 SGHVS, CDR2 FNYEAQ. V lost 4 bases, J lost 3 bases, and 12 bases lay in between. This CDR3 comprises 14 residues. CDR3 in amino acids: CASSSSSVKETQYF. As DNA, the CDR3 is TGTGCCAGCAGCTCGAGTTCGGTCAAAGAGACCCAGTACTTC.

The J gene is TRBJ2-3, the V gene TRBV5-1, with D maybe TRBD1 (6 bases). CDR1 and CDR2 (germline): SGHRS, YFSETQ. This CDR3 is 15 amino acids long. V lost 4 bases and J lost 4, with 16 bases in between. The CDR3 bases are TGCGCCAGCAGCCAAGGAACCCCAGGGGCAGATACGCAGTATTTT. Translation: CASSQGTPGADTQYF.

The chain joins TRBV28 to TRBJ1-1, with D uncertain. This CDR3 has 13 amino acids. Trimming took 5 bases from V and 4 from J, leaving 11 bases between them. Germline V CDR1 and CDR2: MDHEN, SYDVKM. CDR3 nucleotides: TGTGCCAGCAGTGGAGGATGGGGCACTGAAGCTTTCTTT. It specifies CASSGGWGTEAFF.

The CDR3 DNA follows: TGTGCCAGCAGCGTTGCGGGGGAACCCTACAATGAGCAGTTCTTC. It specifies CASSVAGEPYNEQFF. The gene calls are TRBV7-9 and TRBJ2-1, with TRBD2 matching over 7 bases. Per the germline V gene, CDR1 is SEHNR and CDR2 is FQNEAQ (reference sequence). The CDR3 sequence is 15 residues long. The V segment lost 5 bases and the J segment 2 bases; nucleotides outside the gene matches: 6. Full variable domain (rest looked up from reference TRBV7-9 and TRBJ2-1): DTGVSQNPRHKITKRGQNVTFRCDPISEHNRLYWYRQTLGQGPEFLTYFQNEAQLEKSRLLSDRFSAERPKGSFSTLEIQRTEQGDSAMYLCASSVAGEPYNEQFFGPGTRLTVL.

The chain combines TRBV19 with TRBJ1-4, with 7 positions matching TRBD1. Trimming at V came to 3 bases and at J to 7 bases, leaving 8 bases not matched to a gene. The CDR3 spans 15 residues. The germline V gene has CDR1 LNHDA and CDR2 SQIVND (reference sequence). The CDR3 protein is CASSIRGGAPEKLFF. In DNA form, the CDR3 reads TGTGCCAGTAGTATTAGAGGGGGCGCCCCTGAAAAACTGTTTTTT.